This T cell receptor (beta chain) was found in a study of blood T cell repertoires in COVID-19. Per the authors' pipeline: Scientists estimated how many nucleated cells there were by amplifying reference gene primers. Profiled with immunoSEQ multiplex PCR; TCRdb holds only in-frame clones, not every one. V, J and clone size are those of that table, while D and trimming were read from the DNA. The sample holds over 95,000 clones, about 85% seen once. This receptor was taken from a man aged 35-49 years with acute or convalescent COVID-19. The sample consisted of peripheral blood.

Written as DNA, the CDR3 is TGTGCCAGCACCCTCTCCCGGGGCACTGAAGCTTTCTTT. Translation gives CASTLSRGTEAFF. This chain joins TRBV27 and TRBJ1-1; the D is unclear. V lost 7 bases and J 4 bases, leaving 13 bases between the germline ends. CDR3 length equals 13 residues. CDR1 and CDR2 from the germline V gene are MNHEY and SMNVEV (reference sequence).